This T cell receptor (beta chain) was captured by sequencing in a study of cytomegalovirus exposure and HLA in healthy donors. Findings of the study overall: TCR association rates varied by HLA locus in a later analysis, with DRB1 highest and HLA-C lowest. The authors confirmed in vitro that a few CMV-associated chains were specific for CMV antigens. Presence/absence analyses treated sequencing depth as roughly uniform across donors.

Germline CDR1 SNHLY, CDR2 FYNNEI. V gave up 6 bases and J gave up 2 bases, with 17 bases separating them. The CDR3 has 16 amino acids. Notes on this clone: Its antigen remains unknown.

PCR employed 60 Vbeta and 13 Jbeta primers. Assay: immunoSEQ multiplex PCR; the TCRdb copy retains only in-frame clones and omits some. Of approximately 100,000 clones listed, approximately 77% are singletons. The source is a male donor in good health and CMV-seropositive. Sequenced sample: PBMCs. The V call is TRBV2, the J call TRBJ1-5; D is unclear. The CDR3 is CASRRDALQRNQPQHF. DNA of the CDR3: TGTGCCAGCAGGAGAGACGCGTTACAGCGCAATCAGCCCCAGCATTTT.